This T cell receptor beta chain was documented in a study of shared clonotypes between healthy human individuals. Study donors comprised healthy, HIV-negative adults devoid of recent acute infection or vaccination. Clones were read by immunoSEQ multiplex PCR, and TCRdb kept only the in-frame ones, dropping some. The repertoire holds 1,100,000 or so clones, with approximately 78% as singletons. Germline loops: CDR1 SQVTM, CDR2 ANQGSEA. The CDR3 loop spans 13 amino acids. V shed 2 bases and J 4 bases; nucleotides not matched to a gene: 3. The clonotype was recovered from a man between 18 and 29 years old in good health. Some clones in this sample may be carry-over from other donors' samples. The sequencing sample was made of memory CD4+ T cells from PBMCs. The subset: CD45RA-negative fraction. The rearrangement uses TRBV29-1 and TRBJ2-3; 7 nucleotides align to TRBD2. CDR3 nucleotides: TGCAGCGTTGAACAGCGGGGAGCAGATACGCAGTATTTT. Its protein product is CSVEQRGADTQYF.